The T cell receptor beta chain under discussion was sequenced for a study of blood T cell repertoires in COVID-19. V was trimmed by 5 bases and J by 0 bases, leaving 11 bases between them. The CDR3 runs to 15 residues. CDR1 and CDR2 (germline): SGHAT, FQNNGV. Method: immunoSEQ multiplex PCR; TCRdb's copy keeps in-frame clones and lacks some. The sample has roughly 200,000 clones; approximately 90% are singletons. Participant age was roughly 18 to 100 years, and participants resided in about two dozen US areas. Recovery among Cohort 3 donors was established by two negative PCRs, clearance, or symptom resolution.

The sample consisted of PBMCs or T cells enriched from blood (not recorded which). The receptor was derived from a young man who had recovered from COVID-19. V and J are TRBV11-2 and TRBJ2-1, with a possible D match to TRBD1 (5 bases). The CDR3 bases are TGTGCCAGCAGCCCTCTTAGGGGCTCCTACAATGAGCAGTTCTTC. Protein product: CASSPLRGSYNEQFF.